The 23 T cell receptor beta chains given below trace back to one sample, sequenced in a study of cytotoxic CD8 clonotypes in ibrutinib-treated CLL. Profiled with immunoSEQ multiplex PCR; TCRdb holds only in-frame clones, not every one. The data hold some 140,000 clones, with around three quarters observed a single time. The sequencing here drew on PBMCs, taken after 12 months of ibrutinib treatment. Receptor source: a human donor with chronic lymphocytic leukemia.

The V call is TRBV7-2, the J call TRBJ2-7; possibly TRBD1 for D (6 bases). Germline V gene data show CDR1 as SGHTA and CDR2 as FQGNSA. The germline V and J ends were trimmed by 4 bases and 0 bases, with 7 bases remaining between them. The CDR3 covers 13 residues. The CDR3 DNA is TGTGCCAGCAGCTACAGGGACTCCTACGAGCAGTACTTC. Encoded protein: CASSYRDSYEQYF.

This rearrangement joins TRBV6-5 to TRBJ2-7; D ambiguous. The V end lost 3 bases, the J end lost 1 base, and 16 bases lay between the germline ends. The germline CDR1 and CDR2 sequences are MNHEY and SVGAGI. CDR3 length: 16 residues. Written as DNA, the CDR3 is TGTGCCAGCAGTTATGGGTATTCTCTTTTGTCCTACGAGCAGTACTTC. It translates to CASSYGYSLLSYEQYF.

CDR3 sequence: CASSVAEGRQETQYF. In nucleotides, the CDR3 is TGTGCCAGCAGCGTAGCTGAGGGTCGACAAGAGACCCAGTACTTC. The chain couples TRBV9 to TRBJ2-5; maybe TRBD2 (5 bases). The V end was cut by 0 bases, the J end by 2 bases, with 11 bases between. The CDR3 has 15 amino acids. The germline CDR1 and CDR2 sequences are SGDLS and YYNGEE.

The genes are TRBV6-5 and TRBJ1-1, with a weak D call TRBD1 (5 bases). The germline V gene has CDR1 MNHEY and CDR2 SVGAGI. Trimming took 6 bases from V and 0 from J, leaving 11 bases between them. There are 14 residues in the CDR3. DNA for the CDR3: TGTGCCAGCAGAGGGGCAGTCATGAACACTGAAGCTTTCTTT. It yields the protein CASRGAVMNTEAFF.

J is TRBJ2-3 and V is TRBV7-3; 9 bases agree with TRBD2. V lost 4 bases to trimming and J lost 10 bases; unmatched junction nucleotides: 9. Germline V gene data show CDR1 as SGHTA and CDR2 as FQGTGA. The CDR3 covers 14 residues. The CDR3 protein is CASSSSTAGGPQYF. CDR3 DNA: TGTGCCAGCAGCTCTTCCACTGCGGGAGGGCCGCAGTATTTT. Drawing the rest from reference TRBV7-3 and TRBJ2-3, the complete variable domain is GAGVSQTPSNKVTEKGKYVELRCDPISGHTALYWYRQSLGQGPEFLIYFQGTGAADDSGLPNDRFFAVRPEGSVSTLKIQRTERGDSAVYLCASSSSTAGGPQYFGPGTRLTVL.

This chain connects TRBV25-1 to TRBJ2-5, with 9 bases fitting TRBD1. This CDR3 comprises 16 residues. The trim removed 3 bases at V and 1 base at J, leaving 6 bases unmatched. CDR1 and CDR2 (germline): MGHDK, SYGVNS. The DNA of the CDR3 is TGTGCCAGCAGTGATCACACAGGGGGCGGCCAAGAGACCCAGTACTTC. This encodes CASSDHTGGGQETQYF.

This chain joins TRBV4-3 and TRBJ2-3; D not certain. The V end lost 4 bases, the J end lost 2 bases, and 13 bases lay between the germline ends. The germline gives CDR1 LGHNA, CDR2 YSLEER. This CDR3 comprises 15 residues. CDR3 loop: CASSPSGLATDTQYF. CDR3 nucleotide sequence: TGCGCCAGCAGCCCTAGTGGGTTAGCCACAGATACGCAGTATTTT.

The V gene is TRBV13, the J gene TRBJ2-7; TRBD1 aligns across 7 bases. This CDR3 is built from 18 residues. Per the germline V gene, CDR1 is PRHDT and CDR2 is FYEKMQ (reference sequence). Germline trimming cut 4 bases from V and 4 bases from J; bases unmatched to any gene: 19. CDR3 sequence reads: CASSSQVKAERGHYEQYF. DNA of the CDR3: TGTGCCAGCAGCTCGCAGGTGAAGGCGGAAAGGGGGCATTACGAGCAGTACTTC.

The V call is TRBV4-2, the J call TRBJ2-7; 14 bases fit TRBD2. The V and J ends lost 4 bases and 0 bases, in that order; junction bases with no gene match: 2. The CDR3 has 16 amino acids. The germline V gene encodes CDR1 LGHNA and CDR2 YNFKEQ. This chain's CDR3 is CASSPGTSGSSYEQYF. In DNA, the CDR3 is TGTGCCAGCAGCCCTGGGACTAGCGGGAGCTCCTACGAGCAGTACTTC.

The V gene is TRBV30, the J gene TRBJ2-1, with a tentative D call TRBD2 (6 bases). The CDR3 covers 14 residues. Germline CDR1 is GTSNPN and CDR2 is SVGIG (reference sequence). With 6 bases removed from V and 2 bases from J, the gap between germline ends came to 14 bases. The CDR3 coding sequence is TGTGCCTGCGATACAGGAGGGGCCTACAATGAGCAGTTCTTC. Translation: CACDTGGAYNEQFF.

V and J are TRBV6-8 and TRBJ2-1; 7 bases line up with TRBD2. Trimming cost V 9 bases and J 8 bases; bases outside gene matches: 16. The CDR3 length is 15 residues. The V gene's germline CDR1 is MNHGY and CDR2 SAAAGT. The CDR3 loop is CARTRGSNPSYEQFF. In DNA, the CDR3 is TGTGCCAGGACCCGCGGGAGTAACCCGAGCTATGAGCAGTTCTTC.

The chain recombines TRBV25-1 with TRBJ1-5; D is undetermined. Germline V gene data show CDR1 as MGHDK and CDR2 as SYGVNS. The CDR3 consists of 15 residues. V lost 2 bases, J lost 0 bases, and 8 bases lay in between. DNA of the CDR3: TGTGCCAGCAGTGAAGGTAGTTATAGCAATCAGCCCCAGCATTTT. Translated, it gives CASSEGSYSNQPQHF.

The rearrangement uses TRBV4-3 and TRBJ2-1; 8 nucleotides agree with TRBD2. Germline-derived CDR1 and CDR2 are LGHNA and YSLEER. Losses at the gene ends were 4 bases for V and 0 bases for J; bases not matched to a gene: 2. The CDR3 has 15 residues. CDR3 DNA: TGCGCCAGCAGCCTAGCGGGAACCTCCTACAATGAGCAGTTCTTC. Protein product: CASSLAGTSYNEQFF.

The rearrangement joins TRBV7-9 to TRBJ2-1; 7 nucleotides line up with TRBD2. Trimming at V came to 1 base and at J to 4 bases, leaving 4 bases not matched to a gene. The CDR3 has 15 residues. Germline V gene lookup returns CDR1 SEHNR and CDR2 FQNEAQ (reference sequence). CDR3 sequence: CASSLVLARYNEQFF. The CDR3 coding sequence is TGTGCCAGCAGCTTAGTACTAGCGCGTTACAATGAGCAGTTCTTC.

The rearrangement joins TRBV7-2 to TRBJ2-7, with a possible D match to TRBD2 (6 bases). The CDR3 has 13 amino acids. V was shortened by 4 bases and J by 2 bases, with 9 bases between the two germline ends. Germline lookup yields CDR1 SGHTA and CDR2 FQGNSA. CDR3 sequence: CASSSQRAYEQYF. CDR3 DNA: TGTGCCAGCAGCTCCCAGCGGGCCTACGAGCAGTACTTC.

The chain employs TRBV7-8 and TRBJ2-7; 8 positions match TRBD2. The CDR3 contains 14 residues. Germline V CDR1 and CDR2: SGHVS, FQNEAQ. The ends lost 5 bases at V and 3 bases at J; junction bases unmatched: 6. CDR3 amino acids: CASSPTGTSYEQYF. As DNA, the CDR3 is TGTGCCAGCAGCCCTACCGGGACTAGCTACGAGCAGTACTTC.

In DNA form, the CDR3 reads TGTGCCAGCAGTGACGGGCCCAACAATGAGCAGTTCTTC. Its translation: CASSDGPNNEQFF. The genes are TRBV6-4 and TRBJ2-1; no clear D gene. This CDR3 comprises 13 residues. Trimming left V 2 bases short and J 5 bases short, with 7 bases between. The germline V gene encodes CDR1 MRHNA and CDR2 SNTAGT.

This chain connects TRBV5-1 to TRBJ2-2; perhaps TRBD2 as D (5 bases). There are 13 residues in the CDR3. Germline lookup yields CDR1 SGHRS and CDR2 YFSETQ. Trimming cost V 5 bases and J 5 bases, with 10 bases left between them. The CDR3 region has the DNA TGCGCCAGCAGTCGGGGAGAGACCGGGGAGCTGTTTTTT. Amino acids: CASSRGETGELFF.

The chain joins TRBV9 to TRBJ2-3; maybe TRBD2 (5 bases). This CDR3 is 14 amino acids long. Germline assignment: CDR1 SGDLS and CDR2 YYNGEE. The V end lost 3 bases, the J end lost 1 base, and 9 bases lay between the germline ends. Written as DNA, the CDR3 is TGTGCCAGCAGCGCATGGACTGGCACAGATACGCAGTATTTT. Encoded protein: CASSAWTGTDTQYF.

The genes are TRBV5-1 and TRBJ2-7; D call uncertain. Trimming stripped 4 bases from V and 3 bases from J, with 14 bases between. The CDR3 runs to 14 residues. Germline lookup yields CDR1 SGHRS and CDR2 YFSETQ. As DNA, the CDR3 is TGCGCCAGCAGCCCGGTTGGTACCAGCTACGAGCAGTACTTC. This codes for CASSPVGTSYEQYF.

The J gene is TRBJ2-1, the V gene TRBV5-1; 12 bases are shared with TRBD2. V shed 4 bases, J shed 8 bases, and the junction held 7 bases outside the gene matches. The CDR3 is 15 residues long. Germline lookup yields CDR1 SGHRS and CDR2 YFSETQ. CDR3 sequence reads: CASSLERLAGDEQFF. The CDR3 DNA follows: TGCGCCAGCAGCCTGGAACGACTAGCGGGAGATGAGCAGTTCTTC.

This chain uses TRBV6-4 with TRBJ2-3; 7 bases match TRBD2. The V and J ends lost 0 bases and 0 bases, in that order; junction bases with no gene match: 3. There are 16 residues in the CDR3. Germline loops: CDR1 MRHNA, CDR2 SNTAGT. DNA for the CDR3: TGTGCCAGCAGTGACTCGTTGCGGGAGAGCACAGATACGCAGTATTTT. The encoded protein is CASSDSLRESTDTQYF.

The CDR3 sequence: CASSTELQGAAYF. The CDR3 region has the DNA TGTGCCAGCAGCACAGAACTACAGGGGGCTGCGTACTTC. The V call is TRBV11-2, the J call TRBJ2-7; 9 nucleotides align to TRBD1. Per the germline V gene, CDR1 is SGHAT and CDR2 is FQNNGV. The trim removed 5 bases at V and 12 bases at J, leaving 11 bases unmatched. There are 13 residues in the CDR3.